This T cell receptor (beta chain) was captured by sequencing in a study of regulatory T cells in long-lasting Graves disease. Study-level information: Over 5 years of antithyroid drugs with positive TSH receptor antibodies was taken to mean persistent Graves' disease. Findings and caveats of the study: The number of shared public clonotypes was higher in persistent patients (roughly 3,000) than new patients (around 890). The researchers studied only peripheral blood, not thyroid tissue.

CDR1 MNHGY and CDR2 SVAAGI come from the germline V gene. The CDR3 totals 13 residues. V was cut by 2 bases and J by 4 bases, with 8 bases left in between. As to time point: persistent/refractory GD, antithyroid drugs over 5 years with positive TRAb. TCR sequences were obtained from RNA taken from PBMCs. Around 9.9 milliliters of peripheral blood went into EDTA tubes. Libraries of TCR beta came from iRepertoire HTBI primers plus Arm-PCR of CDR3 regions. TCRdb independently ran MiXCR on the multiplex PCR reads; one entry per CDR3 protein. The sample has around 340,000 distinct CDR3 sequences, around a fifth seen once; the top ten hold approximately 31%. This clonotype appeared many times. Its matching antigen is unknown.

The origin of this receptor is a female donor with Graves disease. The starting material was peripheral blood mononuclear cells (PBMCs), obtained when the disease was refractory, from a patient treated with antithyroid drugs. The rearrangement uses TRBV6-9 and TRBJ1-2, with TRBD1 as a possible D gene (5 bases). CDR3 region: CASSYRGIYGYTF. DNA of the CDR3: TGTGCCAGCAGTTATAGGGGAATCTATGGCTACACCTTC.